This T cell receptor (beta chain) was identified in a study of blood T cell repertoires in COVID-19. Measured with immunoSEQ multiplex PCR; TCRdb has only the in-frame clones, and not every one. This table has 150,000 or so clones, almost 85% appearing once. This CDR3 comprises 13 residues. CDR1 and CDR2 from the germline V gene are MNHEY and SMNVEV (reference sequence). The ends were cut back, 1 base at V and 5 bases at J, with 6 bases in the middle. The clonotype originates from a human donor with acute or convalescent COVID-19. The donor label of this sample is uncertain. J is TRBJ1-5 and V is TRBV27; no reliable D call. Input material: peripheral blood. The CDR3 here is CASSLFRDQPQHF. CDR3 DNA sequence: TGTGCCAGCAGTTTATTTCGGGATCAGCCCCAGCATTTT.